Listed here are 6 T cell receptor beta chains from one sample, sequenced in a study of cytomegalovirus exposure and HLA in healthy donors. The PCR employed 60 Vbeta primers together with 13 Jbeta primers. The method was immunoSEQ multiplex PCR; TCRdb's version includes in-frame clones alone and lacks a portion of them. The sample holds some 150,000 clones, 64% seen once. The source material was PBMCs. The receptors originated from a woman in her 30s in good health and CMV-seropositive.

This clone appeared a single time. The V gene is TRBV2, the J gene TRBJ2-5, with 7 bases matching TRBD1. The CDR3 loop spans 12 amino acids. The germline V gene has CDR1 SNHLY and CDR2 FYNNEI. V shed 7 bases, J shed 4 bases, and the junction held 3 bases outside the gene matches. The CDR3 DNA sequence: TGTGCCAGCAAGAACAGGGGAGAGACCCAGTACTTC. Protein product: CASKNRGETQYF.

The CDR3 DNA reads TGTGCCTGGAGTGATCCAGGGAGGGGGTATTTGGCGACTGAAGCTTTCTTT. As protein: CAWSDPGRGYLATEAFF. The chain joins TRBV30 to TRBJ1-1, with D possibly TRBD1 on 6 matching bases. The germline V gene has CDR1 GTSNPN and CDR2 SVGIG (reference sequence). Trimming removed 1 base at V and 5 bases at J, with 23 bases between. The CDR3 totals 17 residues.

The V and J genes are TRBV7-7 and TRBJ2-7, with D perhaps TRBD2 (6 bases). V dropped 3 bases and J dropped 0 bases, with 12 bases sitting between them. Germline loops: CDR1 SSHAT, CDR2 FNYEAQ (reference sequence). This CDR3 spans 15 amino acids. CDR3 region: CASSFEAGPSYEQYF. As DNA, the CDR3 is TGTGCCAGCAGCTTTGAGGCGGGACCCTCCTACGAGCAGTACTTC.

The chain couples TRBV23-1 to TRBJ1-1, with a tentative D call TRBD1 (5 bases). TRBV23-1 is sorted into the ORF group, with uncertain function. The CDR3 extends over 16 amino acids. V was shortened by 2 bases and J by 1 base, with 14 bases between the two germline ends. The CDR3 sequence is CASSQTDGATNTEAFF. CDR3 nucleotides: TGCGCCAGCAGTCAAACCGATGGGGCCACGAACACTGAAGCTTTCTTT.

This clone was seen only a few times. This chain joins TRBV4-1 and TRBJ1-2; 8 nucleotides match TRBD1. Germline CDR1 is MGHRA and CDR2 is YSYEKL. The CDR3 has 15 amino acids. With 2 bases clipped from V and 6 bases from J, the junction kept 8 bases outside the gene matches. The CDR3 is CASSQIDRGKDGYTF. The CDR3 nucleotides are TGCGCCAGCAGCCAAATAGACAGGGGAAAGGATGGCTACACCTTC.

Worth noting for this clone: At one of its ends the junction is not consistent with the germline gene, which may arise from a read error. The V and J genes are TRBV7-9 and TRBJ1-1; 7 positions match TRBD1. CDR3 length equals 12 residues. The V gene's germline CDR1 is SEHNR and CDR2 FQNEAQ (reference sequence). Here the CDR3 reads CSSSRDSTEAFF. The CDR3 coding sequence is TGTTCCAGCAGCCGGGACAGCACTGAAGCTTTCTTT.